Following are 28 T cell receptor beta chains from one sample sequenced in a study of blood T cell repertoires in COVID-19. Profiled with immunoSEQ multiplex PCR; TCRdb holds only in-frame clones, not every one. There are 150,000 to 200,000 clones in the sample; over 70% occur only once, and roughly 18% lies in the top ten. Material for sequencing was peripheral blood. These receptor sequences come from a woman in her seventies who had recovered from COVID-19.

This chain links TRBV28 with TRBJ1-2; no firm D call. This CDR3 contains 13 residues. CDR1 and CDR2 (germline): MDHEN, SYDVKM. V was shortened by 3 bases and J by 4 bases, with 9 bases between the two germline ends. The CDR3 nucleotides are TGTGCCAGCAGTTTGGAGGCCCCCTATGGCTACACCTTC. This gives the protein CASSLEAPYGYTF.

The CDR3 sequence is CASSRAWPAEDGYTF. The CDR3 DNA sequence: TGTGCCAGTAGTAGGGCCTGGCCCGCGGAGGATGGCTACACCTTC. The chain combines TRBV19 with TRBJ1-2; D gene uncertain. Trimming removed 4 bases from V and 6 bases from J, with 18 bases in between. This CDR3 contains 15 residues. Germline CDR1 reads LNHDA; CDR2 reads SQIVND (reference sequence).

The chain uses TRBV27 and TRBJ2-2, with 10 bases that match TRBD2. The CDR3 is made up of 18 amino acids. Germline V gives CDR1 MNHEY, CDR2 SMNVEV (reference sequence). J lost 4 bases, V lost 7 bases, and 15 bases had no gene match. The CDR3: CASTLGTLAGRVTGELFF. The CDR3 bases are TGTGCCAGCACCCTGGGTACACTAGCGGGGCGGGTCACCGGGGAGCTGTTTTTT.

V gene TRBV28 combines with J gene TRBJ2-1, with a tentative D call TRBD2 (7 bases). The CDR3 consists of 15 residues. V was shortened by 2 bases and J by 7 bases, with 15 bases between the two germline ends. CDR1 and CDR2 from the germline V gene are MDHEN and SYDVKM. The DNA of the CDR3 is TGTGCCAGCAGTTTAGGGGGGGGCCAGGGGAATGAGCAGTTCTTC. This encodes CASSLGGGQGNEQFF.

This chain uses TRBV19 with TRBJ2-7; 8 positions agree with TRBD1. The germline V gene has CDR1 LNHDA and CDR2 SQIVND (reference sequence). With 5 bases clipped from V and 5 bases from J, the junction kept 14 bases outside the gene matches. The CDR3 is 16 amino acids. Written as DNA, the CDR3 is TGTGCCAGTAGTCAAAGGGGACAGGAAACCGGCAACGAGCAGTACTTC. It encodes CASSQRGQETGNEQYF.

This rearrangement joins TRBV3-1 (or the pseudogene TRBV3-2) to TRBJ2-1, with D tentatively TRBD2 (5 bases). The length of the CDR3 is 16 residues. V dropped 4 bases and J dropped 5 bases, with 18 bases sitting between them. CDR1 is LGHDT, CDR2 YNNKEL, per germline (reference sequence). CDR3 coding DNA: TGTGCCAGCAGCCGGTGGGTGGGTAGCGACCACAATGAGCAGTTCTTC. Amino acids: CASSRWVGSDHNEQFF.

V is TRBV10-3 and J is TRBJ1-6, with TRBD1 as a possible D gene (5 bases). The CDR3 is 12 amino acids. Trimming stripped 8 bases from V and 7 bases from J, with 9 bases between. Germline V gives CDR1 ENHRY, CDR2 SYGVKD. In DNA, the CDR3 is TGTGCCATCGGGGGGGGGAATTCACCCCTCCACTTT. Amino acids: CAIGGGNSPLHF.

This clone was observed a single time. The rearrangement uses TRBV5-4 and TRBJ1-6; D is possibly TRBD1 (5 bases). V was cut by 0 bases and J by 9 bases, with 13 bases left in between. Germline loops: CDR1 SGHNT, CDR2 YYREEE (reference sequence). This CDR3 contains 15 residues. CDR3 in amino acids: CASSLGYRSGSPLHF. The DNA for the CDR3 is TGTGCCAGCAGCTTGGGGTACAGGTCGGGTTCACCCCTCCACTTT. Complete variable domain (other parts from reference TRBV5-4 and TRBJ1-6): ETGVTQSPTHLIKTRGQQVTLRCSSQSGHNTVSWYQQALGQGPQFIFQYYREEENGRGNFPPRFSGLQFPNYSSELNVNALELDDSALYLCASSLGYRSGSPLHFGNGTRLTVT.

The rearrangement joins TRBV11-3 to TRBJ2-5; D possibly corresponds to TRBD2 (6 bases). CDR1 is SGHNT and CDR2 is YENEEA in the germline V gene. Trimming took 5 bases from V and 5 from J, leaving 27 bases between them. The CDR3 is made up of 18 amino acids. CDR3 nucleotides: TGTGCCAGCAGCCTTAGGGGTCGGGCAGCCCCGGCGGGGGAGACCCAGTACTTC. It specifies CASSLRGRAAPAGETQYF.

The chain has TRBV5-8 and TRBJ1-4; a possible D gene is TRBD1 (5 bases). V was clipped by 4 bases and J by 8 bases, with 18 bases between them. Germline V gene data show CDR1 as SGHTS and CDR2 as YDEGEE. The CDR3 has 15 residues. This CDR3 reads CASSRGGALREKLFF. The CDR3 coding sequence is TGTGCCAGCAGCCGCGGCGGGGCGTTACGGGAAAAACTGTTTTTT.

The CDR3 bases are TGTGCCAGCAGCCCCCCGCAGCGCAATGAAAAACTGTTTTTT. Translated, it gives CASSPPQRNEKLFF. The chain recombines TRBV28 with TRBJ1-4; D is unclear. Trimming removed 6 bases from V and 5 bases from J, with 13 bases in between. Germline V CDR1 and CDR2: MDHEN, SYDVKM. This CDR3 has 14 amino acids. Filled out from reference TRBV28 and TRBJ1-4, the complete variable domain reads DVKVTQSSRYLVKRTGEKVFLECVQDMDHENMFWYRQDPGLGLRLIYFSYDVKMKEKGDIPEGYSVSREKKERFSLILESASTNQTSMYLCASSPPQRNEKLFFGSGTQLSVL.

The chain joins TRBV5-1 to TRBJ1-1; TRBD1 aligns across 7 bases. Looked up from germline, CDR1 is SGHRS and CDR2 is YFSETQ. With V trimmed by 4 bases and J by 5 bases, 11 bases remained unmatched. CDR3 size: 15 residues. For the CDR3, the DNA is TGCGCCAGCAGCCCTACCGGGACAGCCGGGACTGAAGCTTTCTTT. Translation: CASSPTGTAGTEAFF. Based on the CDR3 plus reference TRBV5-1 and TRBJ1-1, the full variable domain is KAGVTQTPRYLIKTRGQQVTLSCSPISGHRSVSWYQQTPGQGLQFLFEYFSETQRNKGNFPGRFSGRQFSNSRSEMNVSTLELGDSALYLCASSPTGTAGTEAFFGQGTRLTVV.

The chain is built from TRBV5-1 and TRBJ1-2, with D hard to call. CDR1 is SGHRS, CDR2 YFSETQ, per germline. The CDR3 has 15 residues. V lost 4 bases to trimming and J lost 2 bases, with 15 bases between them. The CDR3 loop reads CASSPWAGTNYGYTF. The CDR3 bases are TGCGCCAGCAGCCCCTGGGCCGGCACCAACTATGGCTACACCTTC.

This chain joins TRBV5-1 and TRBJ2-7, with D possibly matching TRBD1 (5 bases). CDR3 length: 15 residues. In germline, CDR1 is SGHRS, CDR2 YFSETQ. V lost 4 bases and J lost 3, with 17 bases in between. The CDR3 is CASSPSPTDGYEQYF. CDR3 bases: TGCGCCAGCAGCCCCTCTCCGACAGACGGCTACGAGCAGTACTTC.

The chain employs TRBV4-1 and TRBJ2-7; 8 bases align to TRBD1. CDR1 is MGHRA, CDR2 YSYEKL, per germline. The CDR3 runs 17 residues. The V and J ends lost 1 base and 7 bases, in that order; junction bases with no gene match: 15. CDR3 residues: CASSQGFGGQDLWEQYF. CDR3 sequence (DNA): TGCGCCAGCAGCCAAGGATTTGGGGGACAGGACCTTTGGGAGCAGTACTTC.

The chain is built from TRBV10-3 and TRBJ1-1; weak D call: TRBD1 (5 bases). Germline CDR1 and CDR2: ENHRY and SYGVKD. The CDR3 contains 14 residues. Trimming took 2 bases from V and 1 from J, leaving 8 bases between them. The CDR3 reads CAISEPGQNTEAFF. DNA for the CDR3: TGTGCCATCAGTGAGCCAGGACAGAACACTGAAGCTTTCTTT.

This chain joins TRBV5-4 and TRBJ2-2; 10 bases are a match to TRBD2. Germline V gene sequence: CDR1 SGHNT, CDR2 YYREEE (reference sequence). CDR3 length: 15 amino acids. V lost 4 bases, J lost 5 bases, and 5 bases stayed unmatched. CDR3: CASSAELAGTGELFF. Here the CDR3 DNA reads TGTGCCAGCAGCGCAGAACTAGCGGGGACCGGGGAGCTGTTTTTT. The complete variable domain, with remaining parts taken from reference TRBV5-4 and TRBJ2-2, reads ETGVTQSPTHLIKTRGQQVTLRCSSQSGHNTVSWYQQALGQGPQFIFQYYREEENGRGNFPPRFSGLQFPNYSSELNVNALELDDSALYLCASSAELAGTGELFFGEGSRLTVL.

This chain links TRBV4-3 with TRBJ2-1, with D possibly matching TRBD2 (6 bases). V was pared by 0 bases and J by 2 bases, with 11 bases between. Germline V gene data show CDR1 as LGHNA and CDR2 as YSLEER. The CDR3 is 16 amino acids. Written as DNA, the CDR3 is TGCGCCAGCAGCCAAGATTGGGGGACTCCCTACAATGAGCAGTTCTTC. It specifies CASSQDWGTPYNEQFF.

The CDR3 DNA is TGTGCCAGCTCACCCCGGGGAGGCACTGAAGCTTTCTTT. Protein product: CASSPRGGTEAFF. The gene calls are TRBV18 and TRBJ1-1, with D unresolved. The CDR3 runs 13 residues. Trimming took off 3 bases at V and 4 bases at J, with 9 bases between the two ends. Germline V CDR1 and CDR2: KGHSH, LQKENI.

The CDR3 reads CASSLTRRLLAGGGEFF. In DNA, the CDR3 is TGTGCCAGCAGCCTAACAAGGAGATTACTAGCGGGAGGGGGGGAGTTCTTC. The chain combines TRBV4-2 with TRBJ2-1; 13 positions agree with TRBD2. Unmatched junction bases numbered 17, after V lost 4 bases and J lost 14 bases. This CDR3 comprises 17 residues. Germline V CDR1 and CDR2: LGHNA, YNFKEQ.

The chain joins TRBV28 to TRBJ1-1; TRBD1 aligns across 8 bases. This CDR3 is 17 amino acids long. Germline V CDR1 and CDR2: MDHEN, SYDVKM. The V segment lost 3 bases and the J segment 4 bases; nucleotides outside the gene matches: 13. The CDR3 nucleotides read TGTGCCAGCAGTTTTTTGATGCCTCAGGGGGCCGGCACTGAAGCTTTCTTT. Its translation: CASSFLMPQGAGTEAFF.

The chain combines TRBV7-2 with TRBJ2-7; the match to TRBD2 covers 13 bases. CDR3 size: 15 residues. V shed 5 bases, J shed 3 bases, and the junction held 4 bases outside the gene matches. Germline V CDR1 and CDR2: SGHTA, FQGNSA. The DNA of the CDR3 is TGTGCCAGCAGCCCAAGACTAGCGGGAGGCTACGAGCAGTACTTC. Its translation: CASSPRLAGGYEQYF. Variable domain in full (rest from reference TRBV7-2 and TRBJ2-7): GAGVSQSPSNKVTEKGKDVELRCDPISGHTALYWYRQSLGQGLEFLIYFQGNSAPDKSGLPSDRFSAERTGGSVSTLTIQRTQQEDSAVYLCASSPRLAGGYEQYFGPGTRLTVT.

The chain uses TRBV7-9 and TRBJ2-5, with TRBD2 identical over 9 bases. V was clipped by 3 bases and J by 5 bases; unmatched bases: 10. The V gene's germline CDR1 is SEHNR and CDR2 FQNEAQ (reference sequence). This CDR3 comprises 16 residues. Here the CDR3 DNA reads TGTGCCAGCAGCTTTGGGGCCCCCGCGGGAGGGGAGACCCAGTACTTC. This translates into CASSFGAPAGGETQYF.

This clone was picked up a small number of times. The V call is TRBV5-1, the J call TRBJ2-3; tentative D call: TRBD2 (6 bases). CDR1 and CDR2 from the germline V gene are SGHRS and YFSETQ. The V and J ends lost 4 bases and 2 bases respectively, with 14 bases between them. The length of the CDR3 is 15 residues. CDR3 sequence reads: CASSPGLPDTDTQYF. The CDR3 region has the DNA TGCGCCAGCAGCCCGGGACTGCCTGACACAGATACGCAGTATTTT.

This sequence joins TRBV4-3 and TRBJ2-3; the match to TRBD2 covers 9 bases. This CDR3 is 16 amino acids long. The germline V gene has CDR1 LGHNA and CDR2 YSLEER. V dropped 1 base and J dropped 0; count of bases not matched to a gene: 2. The CDR3 loop reads CASSQGTSVSTDTQYF. In DNA form, the CDR3 reads TGCGCCAGCAGCCAAGGGACTAGCGTGAGCACAGATACGCAGTATTTT.

The chain joins TRBV27 to TRBJ2-1; 9 positions agree with TRBD2. After removal of 6 bases from V and 15 bases from J, the junction contained 6 bases not matched to a gene. This CDR3 is built from 11 residues. In germline, CDR1 is MNHEY, CDR2 SMNVEV (reference sequence). CDR3 residues: CASRGGTSLFF. In nucleotides, the CDR3 is TGTGCCAGCAGGGGCGGGACTAGCCTGTTCTTC.

V and J are TRBV15 and TRBJ2-7; 7 bases fit TRBD2. V was clipped by 8 bases and J by 2 bases; unmatched bases: 12. The CDR3 runs 15 residues. CDR1 is LNHNV and CDR2 is YYDKDF in the germline V gene (reference sequence). The CDR3, as DNA: TGTGCCACCGCCGTGGACCGGGGGGTTACCTACGAGCAGTACTTC. This gives the protein CATAVDRGVTYEQYF.

V usage is TRBV19 and J usage is TRBJ2-5; a weak D match, TRBD1 (5 bases). The CDR3 runs 12 residues. Germline V gene lookup returns CDR1 LNHDA and CDR2 SQIVND (reference sequence). With 6 bases removed from V and 5 bases from J, the gap between germline ends came to 10 bases. In nucleotides, the CDR3 is TGTGCCAGTAGAGCTGCAGGGGAGACCCAGTACTTC. Translation: CASRAAGETQYF.